This T cell receptor beta chain was obtained from a study of PD-L1 blockade in urothelial cancer. Study overall: Male sex and bladder-origin urothelial cancer characterized about 90% of the roughly 30 patients.

Indicated time point: pretreatment peripheral blood. Each patient contributed between 1 and 8 total time points of blood mononuclear cells, pretreatment and during treatment. Generated by immunoSEQ multiplex PCR, the TCRdb table keeps only in-frame clones and is missing some. Of roughly 87,000 clones in the sample, approximately 88% were seen once. CDR3 length equals 15 residues. The germline V gene has CDR1 KGHSH and CDR2 LQKENI. V lost 3 bases and J lost 10; bases outside the gene matches: 8. This rearrangement joins TRBV18 to TRBJ1-4; TRBD1 matches at 10 bases. The receptor's source is a woman aged 80 or older with urothelial cancer. Specimen: PBMCs, collected around atezolizumab (anti-PD-L1) treatment. The CDR3 sequence is CASSPLGTGEGKLFF. CDR3 DNA: TGTGCCAGCTCACCCCTCGGGACAGGGGAGGGAAAACTGTTTTTT. The complete variable domain, with remaining parts taken from reference TRBV18 and TRBJ1-4, reads NAGVMQNPRHLVRRRGQEARLRCSPMKGHSHVYWYRQLPEEGLKFMVYLQKENIIDESGMPKERFSAEFPKEGPSILRIQQVVRGDSAAYFCASSPLGTGEGKLFFGSGTQLSVL.